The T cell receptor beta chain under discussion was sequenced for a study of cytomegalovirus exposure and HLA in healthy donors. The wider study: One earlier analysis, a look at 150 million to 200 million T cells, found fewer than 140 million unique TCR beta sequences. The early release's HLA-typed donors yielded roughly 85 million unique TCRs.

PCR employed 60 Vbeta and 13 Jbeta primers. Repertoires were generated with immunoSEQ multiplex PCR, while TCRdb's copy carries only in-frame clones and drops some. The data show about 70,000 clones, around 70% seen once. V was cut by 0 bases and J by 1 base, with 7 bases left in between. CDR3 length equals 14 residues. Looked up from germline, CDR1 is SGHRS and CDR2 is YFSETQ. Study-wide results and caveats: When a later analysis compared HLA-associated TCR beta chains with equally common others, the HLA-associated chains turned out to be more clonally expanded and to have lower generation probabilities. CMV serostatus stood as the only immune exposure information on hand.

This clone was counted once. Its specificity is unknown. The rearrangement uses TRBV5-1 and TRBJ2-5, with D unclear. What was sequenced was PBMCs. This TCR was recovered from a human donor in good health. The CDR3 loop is CASSLGTAQETQYF. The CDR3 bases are TGCGCCAGCAGCTTGGGAACAGCCCAAGAGACCCAGTACTTC.